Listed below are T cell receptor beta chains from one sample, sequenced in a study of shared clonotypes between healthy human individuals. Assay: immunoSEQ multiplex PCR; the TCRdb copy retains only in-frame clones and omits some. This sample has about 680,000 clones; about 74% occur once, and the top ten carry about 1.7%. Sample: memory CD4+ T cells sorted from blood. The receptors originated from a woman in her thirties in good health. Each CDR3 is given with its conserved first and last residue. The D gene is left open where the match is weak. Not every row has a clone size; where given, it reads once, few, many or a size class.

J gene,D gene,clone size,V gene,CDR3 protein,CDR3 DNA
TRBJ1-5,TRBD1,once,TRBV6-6,CASRKPGTESQPQHF,TGTGCCAGCAGGAAACCCGGGACAGAGTCTCAGCCCCAGCATTTT
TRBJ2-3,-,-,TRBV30,CAWSYTDTQYF,TGTGCCTGGAGTTACACAGATACGCAGTATTTT
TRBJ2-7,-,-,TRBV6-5,CASSADRREQYF,TGTGCCAGCAGTGCCGACAGGCGCGAGCAGTACTTC
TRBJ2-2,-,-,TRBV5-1,CASSLAFGELFF,TGCGCCAGCAGCTTGGCCTTCGGGGAGCTGTTTTTT
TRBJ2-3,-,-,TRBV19,CASTRNSASTDTQYF,TGTGCCAGTACCCGGAACAGCGCTAGCACAGATACGCAGTATTTT
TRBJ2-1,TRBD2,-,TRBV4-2,CASSQDLSRGSLYEQFF,TGTGCCAGCAGCCAAGATTTATCTCGCGGGAGCTTATATGAGCAGTTCTTC
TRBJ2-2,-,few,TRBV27,CASSFWGANTGELFF,TGTGCCAGCAGTTTCTGGGGGGCGAACACCGGGGAGCTGTTTTTT
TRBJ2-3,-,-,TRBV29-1,CSVEGADHDTQYF,TGCAGCGTCGAGGGAGCGGATCACGATACGCAGTATTTT
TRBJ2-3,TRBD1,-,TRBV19,CATSAGDRVDTQYF,TGTGCCACCTCGGCCGGGGACAGGGTGGATACGCAGTATTTT
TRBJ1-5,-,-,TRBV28,CASSSQHQPQHF,TGTGCCAGCAGTTCGCAACACCAGCCCCAGCATTTT
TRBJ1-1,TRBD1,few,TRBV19,CASSIAGGPNTEAFF,TGTGCCAGTAGTATTGCAGGGGGCCCAAACACTGAAGCTTTCTTT
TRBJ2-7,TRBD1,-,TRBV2,CASSEGQISYEQYF,TGTGCCAGCAGTGAGGGACAGATATCCTACGAGCAGTACTTC
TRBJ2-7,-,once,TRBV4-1,CASSQAAGSSSGYEQYF,TGCGCCAGCAGCCAGGCCGCCGGGAGTTCGTCCGGCTACGAGCAGTACTTC
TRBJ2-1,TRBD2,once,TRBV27,CASSQKGLAGYSQYNEQFF,TGTGCCAGCAGCCAGAAGGGACTAGCGGGATACAGCCAGTACAATGAGCAGTTCTTC
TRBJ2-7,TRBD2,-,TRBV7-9,CASSLDVAGNEQYF,TGTGCCAGCAGCCTCGATGTAGCGGGAAACGAGCAGTACTTC
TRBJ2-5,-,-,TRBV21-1,CASSKVGGMGETQYF,TGTGCCAGCAGCAAAGTGGGCGGTATGGGAGAGACCCAGTACTTC
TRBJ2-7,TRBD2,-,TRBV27,CASRLAGETTYEQYF,TGTGCCAGCAGGTTAGCGGGAGAGACAACCTACGAGCAGTACTTC
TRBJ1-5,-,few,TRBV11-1,CASSLGRGQPQHF,TGTGCCAGCAGCTTGGGCAGGGGTCAGCCCCAGCATTTT
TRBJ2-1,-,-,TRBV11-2,CASSIAGTSNNEQFF,TGTGCCAGCAGCATCGCCGGGACTTCTAACAATGAGCAGTTCTTC
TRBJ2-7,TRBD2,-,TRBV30,CAWREDRDPGRSEQYF,TGTGCCTGGAGGGAGGACCGGGACCCCGGGAGGAGTGAGCAGTACTTC
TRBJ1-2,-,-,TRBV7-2,CASSADGNYGYTF,TGTGCCAGCAGCGCGGACGGTAACTATGGCTACACCTTC
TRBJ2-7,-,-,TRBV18,CASSPRVQAYEQYF,TGTGCCAGCTCACCACGAGTACAGGCCTACGAGCAGTACTTC